These 24 T cell receptor beta chains were sequenced from one sample in a study of T cell repertoires in aging, cancer and after chemotherapy. The template was genomic DNA from peripheral blood, not RNA. Multiplex touch-down PCR with TRB-A/B primers amplified rearranged V-D-J TRB sequences. TCRdb fed the multiplex PCR reads into MiXCR, producing one record per CDR3 protein. The sample records 8,500 to 13,000 distinct CDR3 sequences, 32% being singletons. The sequenced sample consisted of blood. These receptors were obtained from a human donor in good health.

Turning to this clonotype: The junction departs from germline at one end; a sequencing error may be responsible. The V and J genes are TRBV19 and TRBJ1-4, with TRBD1 as a possible D gene (5 bases). Germline lookup yields CDR1 LNHDA and CDR2 SQIVND (reference sequence). CDR3 length equals 13 residues. In DNA, the CDR3 is TGTGCCAGTTTCGACAGTCCGAATGAAAAACCGTTTTTT. It codes for CASFDSPNEKPFF. The entire variable domain, with the rest obtained from reference TRBV19 and TRBJ1-4, is as follows: DGGITQSPKYLFRKEGQNVTLSCEQNLNHDAMYWYRQDPGQGLRLIYYSQIVNDFQKGDIAEGYSVSREKKESFPLTVTSAQKNPTAFYLCASFDSPNEKPFFGSGTQLSVL.

This clonotype was seen a handful of times. The V call is TRBV12-3 or TRBV12-4, the J call TRBJ1-6, with unresolved D. The CDR3 length is 13 residues. The ends were cut back, 4 bases at V and 10 bases at J, with 11 bases in the middle. CDR3 sequence: CASSSPKGSPLHF. The DNA for the CDR3 is TGTGCCAGCAGTTCACCAAAGGGCTCACCCCTCCACTTT.

This clonotype is deemed medium-sized. The V call is TRBV30, the J call TRBJ2-1; 7 bases are shared with TRBD2. Unmatched junction bases numbered 5, after V lost 2 bases and J lost 4 bases. CDR1 GTSNPN and CDR2 SVGIG come from the germline V gene (reference sequence). This CDR3 is 14 amino acids long. As DNA, the CDR3 is TGTGCCTGGAGTTCGGCTAGCGGTTACAATGAGCAGTTCTTC. Its translation is CAWSSASGYNEQFF.

This clonotype was seen a few times. The chain couples TRBV27 to TRBJ2-7, with a possible D match to TRBD2 (5 bases). The CDR3 contains 13 residues. Germline-derived CDR1 and CDR2 are MNHEY and SMNVEV (reference sequence). The V end was cut by 5 bases, the J end by 6 bases, with 14 bases between. CDR3 in amino acids: CASSQTGLGEQYF. CDR3 coding DNA: TGTGCCAGCAGTCAGACGGGGTTGGGCGAGCAGTACTTC.

The V gene is TRBV19, the J gene TRBJ1-1, with no clear D. V was cut by 6 bases and J by 1 base, with 9 bases left in between. This CDR3 contains 13 residues. CDR1 is LNHDA, CDR2 SQIVND, per germline (reference sequence). The CDR3 spells CASSRRANTEAFF. The CDR3 nucleotides are TGTGCCAGTAGCCGGAGGGCGAACACTGAAGCTTTCTTT.

The chain joins TRBV13 to TRBJ1-1; D uncertain. V was cut by 5 bases and J by 3 bases, with 7 bases left in between. Germline V gene data show CDR1 as PRHDT and CDR2 as FYEKMQ (reference sequence). The CDR3 covers 12 residues. This chain's CDR3 is CASSLTHTEAFF. CDR3 DNA: TGTGCCAGCAGCCTAACACACACTGAAGCTTTCTTT.

This chain links TRBV20-1 with TRBJ2-7; the D call may be TRBD1 or TRBD2 (5 bases each). The germline CDR1 and CDR2 sequences are DFQATT and SNEGSKA (reference sequence). The V and J ends lost 5 bases and 2 bases respectively, with 13 bases between them. The CDR3 has 13 amino acids. The CDR3 DNA sequence: TGCAGTGCTTGGAGAGGGGTTGCCTACGAGCAGTACTTC. Its translation is CSAWRGVAYEQYF.

This chain connects TRBV27 to TRBJ2-2; 8 nucleotides align to TRBD1. The V gene end was trimmed by 2 bases and the J gene end by 7 bases; junction bases not matched to a gene: 6. Germline lookup yields CDR1 MNHEY and CDR2 SMNVEV (reference sequence). The CDR3 runs 15 residues. The CDR3 loop is CASSLGRGPIGELFF. Written as DNA, the CDR3 is TGTGCCAGCAGTTTAGGCAGGGGGCCCATCGGGGAGCTGTTTTTT.

In this sample, this clonotype turned up a few times. The V and J genes are TRBV19 and TRBJ2-7; 10 positions match TRBD1. Germline CDR1 is LNHDA and CDR2 is SQIVND (reference sequence). V was clipped by 6 bases and J by 4 bases; unmatched bases: 9. The CDR3 length is 15 residues. This CDR3 is CASRYSGQGHYEQYF. In DNA, the CDR3 is TGTGCCAGTAGGTATTCGGGACAGGGGCATTACGAGCAGTACTTC.

This clonotype was seen only a few times. The chain links TRBV5-1 to TRBJ2-3; weak D call: TRBD2 (5 bases). Trimming removed 4 bases from V and 1 base from J, with 13 bases in between. CDR1 and CDR2 (germline): SGHRS, YFSETQ. This CDR3 contains 15 residues. CDR3 amino acids: CASSAGPSGTDTQYF. The CDR3 DNA reads as TGCGCCAGCAGCGCGGGCCCGTCAGGCACAGATACGCAGTATTTT.

The chain combines TRBV6-1 with TRBJ2-1; TRBD1 aligns across 9 bases. The CDR3 extends over 13 amino acids. After removal of 8 bases from V and 9 bases from J, the junction contained 8 bases not matched to a gene. CDR1 MNHNS and CDR2 SASEGT come from the germline V gene. CDR3 sequence: CASRAGQGIEQFF. The CDR3 nucleotides read TGTGCCAGCCGAGCGGGACAGGGAATTGAGCAGTTCTTC.

The rearrangement joins TRBV30 to TRBJ2-1, with 14 positions matching TRBD2. This CDR3 comprises 17 residues. J gave up 4 bases and V 1 base, and 6 bases lay outside the gene matches. Per germline, CDR1 GTSNPN and CDR2 SVGIG (reference sequence). The CDR3 DNA follows: TGTGCCTGGAGTGCCCCTCGACTAGCGGGAGGGTACAATGAGCAGTTCTTC. This translates into CAWSAPRLAGGYNEQFF.

This clonotype was picked up a small number of times. The V and J genes are TRBV6-5 and TRBJ2-3; weak D call: TRBD2 (6 bases). The CDR3 extends over 16 amino acids. Trimming shortened V by 7 bases and J by 2 bases, and 19 bases separated the two germline ends. The germline V gene encodes CDR1 MNHEY and CDR2 SVGAGI. For the CDR3, the DNA is TGTGCCAGCACTAACCTTCGGAGGGGTTCCACAGATACGCAGTATTTT. It is translated as CASTNLRRGSTDTQYF.

In its sample, this clonotype is medium-sized. J is TRBJ1-4 and V is TRBV29-1; D may be TRBD1 (5 bases). V was trimmed by 4 bases and J by 6 bases, leaving 15 bases between them. This CDR3 region has 14 residues. Germline CDR1 reads SQVTM; CDR2 reads ANQGSEA. The CDR3 spells CSVVLLGEDEKLFF. The CDR3 bases are TGCAGCGTTGTCCTGTTAGGGGAGGATGAAAAACTGTTTTTT.

The chain uses TRBV6-2 or TRBV6-3 and TRBJ1-5; D possibly corresponds to TRBD1 (5 bases). V was cut by 4 bases and J by 5 bases, with 12 bases left in between. The CDR3 is made up of 14 amino acids. Germline-derived CDR1 and CDR2 are MNHEY and SVGEGT. The CDR3 loop is CASSFGGGDQPQHF. In DNA form, the CDR3 reads TGTGCCAGCAGTTTCGGTGGGGGAGATCAGCCCCAGCATTTT.

Written as DNA, the CDR3 is TGTGCCAGCAGTGAAGGGGGGGCGTTGAGGGGCTACACCTTC. This encodes CASSEGGALRGYTF. The chain has TRBV6-1 and TRBJ1-2; a possible D gene is TRBD1 (6 bases). The CDR3 extends over 14 amino acids. Germline V CDR1 and CDR2: MNHNS, SASEGT. Trimming shortened V by 1 base and J by 8 bases, and 14 bases separated the two germline ends.

This clonotype has only a few counts. The chain uses TRBV6-5 and TRBJ2-7; 8 bases are a match to TRBD2. CDR1 is MNHEY and CDR2 is SVGAGI in the germline V gene. The CDR3 is 14 amino acids. The chain's CDR3 is CLQNPGGPSYEQYF. The CDR3 nucleotides are TGTCTTCAAAATCCGGGGGGGCCCTCCTACGAGCAGTACTTC.

This clonotype was counted between two and nine times. This chain joins TRBV18 and TRBJ2-7, with D possibly called TRBD1 or TRBD2 (5 bases each). Trimming removed 5 bases from V and 4 bases from J, with 15 bases in between. Per the germline V gene, CDR1 is KGHSH and CDR2 is LQKENI. The CDR3 length is 14 residues. The CDR3 DNA reads TGTGCCAGCTCATTACCGGGACGGCCTTACGAGCAGTACTTC. It encodes CASSLPGRPYEQYF.

A note on this clonotype: This sequence may be a read error, since a much larger clone differs from it by one base. CDR3 protein: CASSIPSAGANVLTF. The CDR3 bases are TGTGCCAGTAGTATACCTAGCGCTGGGGCCAACGTCCTGACTTTC. The chain couples TRBV19 to TRBJ2-6, with a tentative D call TRBD2 (6 bases). The CDR3 has 15 amino acids. V lost 2 bases, J lost 2 bases, and 7 bases lay in between. CDR1 and CDR2 from the germline V gene are LNHDA and SQIVND (reference sequence).

This clonotype was found a few times. The chain is built from TRBV6-2 or TRBV6-3 and TRBJ1-3, with D perhaps matching TRBD1 (5 bases). Per germline, CDR1 MNHEY and CDR2 SVGEGT. This CDR3 region has 14 residues. V was clipped by 2 bases and J by 2 bases, with 7 bases between them. CDR3 in DNA: TGTGCCAGCAGTTACGACAGTCCTGGAAACACCATATATTTT. Residues: CASSYDSPGNTIYF.

This chain connects TRBV11-3 to TRBJ2-1; D is unclear. From germline, CDR1 is SGHNT and CDR2 YENEEA. V gave up 3 bases and J gave up 6 bases, with 9 bases separating them. This CDR3 comprises 13 residues. The CDR3 DNA sequence: TGTGCCAGCAGCTTCCGGAGTAGCAATGAGCAGTTCTTC. Its translation is CASSFRSSNEQFF.

The chain joins TRBV19 to TRBJ1-1; 9 nucleotides align to TRBD1. From germline, CDR1 is LNHDA and CDR2 SQIVND (reference sequence). This CDR3 is built from 16 residues. V was clipped by 4 bases and J by 1 base; unmatched bases: 7. The CDR3 is CASSTLLTGGNTEAFF. CDR3 nucleotide sequence: TGTGCCAGTAGTACCCTACTGACAGGGGGGAACACTGAAGCTTTCTTT.

This clonotype has just a few counts. The V and J genes are TRBV13 and TRBJ1-1, with D unresolved. V was shortened by 0 bases and J by 7 bases, with 15 bases between the two germline ends. Germline CDR1 and CDR2: PRHDT and FYEKMQ (reference sequence). CDR3 length equals 15 residues. CDR3 sequence: CASSLGGKLFGEAFF. In DNA, the CDR3 is TGTGCCAGCAGCTTAGGGGGGAAGCTCTTCGGTGAAGCTTTCTTT.

This clonotype ranks as medium-sized. The gene calls are TRBV6-9 and TRBJ2-7; D unresolved. The V gene lost 0 bases and the J gene lost 4 bases, with 7 bases spanning the gap. Looked up from germline, CDR1 is MNHGY and CDR2 is SVAAGI. The CDR3 spans 13 residues. This CDR3 reads CASSYSPVYEQYF. For the CDR3, the DNA is TGTGCCAGCAGTTATTCGCCCGTTTACGAGCAGTACTTC.